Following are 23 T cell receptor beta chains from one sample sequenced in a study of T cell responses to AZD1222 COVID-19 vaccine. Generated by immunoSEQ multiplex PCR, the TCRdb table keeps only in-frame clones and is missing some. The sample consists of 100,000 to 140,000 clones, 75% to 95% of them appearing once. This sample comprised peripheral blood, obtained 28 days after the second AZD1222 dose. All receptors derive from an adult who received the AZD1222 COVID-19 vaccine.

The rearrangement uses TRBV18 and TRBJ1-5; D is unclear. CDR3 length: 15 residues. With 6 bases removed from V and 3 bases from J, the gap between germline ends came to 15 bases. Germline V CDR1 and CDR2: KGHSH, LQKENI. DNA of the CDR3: TGTGCCAGCTCCCTCGATTCGGGCCTCAATCAGCCCCAGCATTTT. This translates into CASSLDSGLNQPQHF.

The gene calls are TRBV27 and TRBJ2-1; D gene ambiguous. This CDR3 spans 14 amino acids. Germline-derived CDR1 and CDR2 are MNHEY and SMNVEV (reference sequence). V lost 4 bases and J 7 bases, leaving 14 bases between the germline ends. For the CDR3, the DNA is TGTGCCAGCAGTTGGACCTACGAGAAGAATGAGCAGTTCTTC. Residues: CASSWTYEKNEQFF.

Here the CDR3 DNA reads TGTGCCAGCCCCCGGGCGGCAGACCCCTACGAGCAGTACTTC. Translating gives CASPRAADPYEQYF. V gene TRBV28 combines with J gene TRBJ2-7; D unresolved. Germline V gene sequence: CDR1 MDHEN, CDR2 SYDVKM. V lost 8 bases and J 2 bases, leaving 16 bases between the germline ends. This CDR3 is built from 14 residues.

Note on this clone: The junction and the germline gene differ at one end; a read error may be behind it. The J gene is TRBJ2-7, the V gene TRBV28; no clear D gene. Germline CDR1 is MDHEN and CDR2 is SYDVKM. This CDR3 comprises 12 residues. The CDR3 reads CASSFDSFEQYF. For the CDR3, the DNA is TGTGCCAGCAGTTTCGACTCCTTCGAGCAGTACTTC.

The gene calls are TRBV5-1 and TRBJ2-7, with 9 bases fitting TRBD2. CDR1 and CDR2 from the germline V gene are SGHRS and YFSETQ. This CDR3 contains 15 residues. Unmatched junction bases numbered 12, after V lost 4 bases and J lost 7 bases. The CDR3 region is CASSPLAGVSGEQYF. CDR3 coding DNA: TGCGCCAGCAGCCCCTTAGCGGGAGTATCCGGGGAGCAGTACTTC.

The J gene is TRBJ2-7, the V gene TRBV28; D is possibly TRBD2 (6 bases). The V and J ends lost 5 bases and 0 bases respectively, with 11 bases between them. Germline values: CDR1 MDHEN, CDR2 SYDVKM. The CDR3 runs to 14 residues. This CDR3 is CASSTLEGSYEQYF. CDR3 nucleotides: TGTGCCAGCAGTACCCTGGAGGGCTCCTACGAGCAGTACTTC.

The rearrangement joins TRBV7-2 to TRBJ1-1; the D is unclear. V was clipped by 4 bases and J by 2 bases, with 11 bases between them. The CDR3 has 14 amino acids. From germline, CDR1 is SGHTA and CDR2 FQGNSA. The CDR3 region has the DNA TGTGCCAGCAGCTATCTAGGGTTTAACACTGAAGCTTTCTTT. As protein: CASSYLGFNTEAFF.

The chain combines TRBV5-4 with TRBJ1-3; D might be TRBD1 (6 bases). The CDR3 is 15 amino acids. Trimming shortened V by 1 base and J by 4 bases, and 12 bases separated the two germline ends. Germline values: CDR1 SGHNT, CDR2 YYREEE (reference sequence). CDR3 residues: CASSLPQGAGNTIYF. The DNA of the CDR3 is TGTGCCAGCAGCTTGCCACAGGGTGCCGGAAACACCATATATTTT.

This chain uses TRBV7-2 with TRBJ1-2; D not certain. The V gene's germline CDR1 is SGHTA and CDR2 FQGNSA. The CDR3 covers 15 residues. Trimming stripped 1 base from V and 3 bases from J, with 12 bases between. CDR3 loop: CASSLVPERDYGYTF. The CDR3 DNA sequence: TGTGCCAGCAGCTTAGTCCCGGAGAGGGACTATGGCTACACCTTC.

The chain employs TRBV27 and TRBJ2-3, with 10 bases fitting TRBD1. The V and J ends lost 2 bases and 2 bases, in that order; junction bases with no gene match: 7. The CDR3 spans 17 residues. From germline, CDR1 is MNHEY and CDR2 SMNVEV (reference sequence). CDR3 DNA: TGTGCCAGCAGTTTAAGTCGACAGGGGGCTCTCACAGATACGCAGTATTTT. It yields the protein CASSLSRQGALTDTQYF.

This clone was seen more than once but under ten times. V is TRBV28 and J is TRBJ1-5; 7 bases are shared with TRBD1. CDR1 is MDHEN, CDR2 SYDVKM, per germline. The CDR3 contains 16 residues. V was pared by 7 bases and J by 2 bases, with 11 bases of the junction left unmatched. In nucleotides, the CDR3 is TGTGCCAGCATCCTTGACAGGGATTATGGCAATCAGCCCCAGCATTTT. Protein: CASILDRDYGNQPQHF.

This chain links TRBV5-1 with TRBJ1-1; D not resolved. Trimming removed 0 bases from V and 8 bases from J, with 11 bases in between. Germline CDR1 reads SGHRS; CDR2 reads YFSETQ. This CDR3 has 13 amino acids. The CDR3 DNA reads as TGCGCCAGCAGCTTGGCCGTCTCAAAAGAAGCTTTCTTT. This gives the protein CASSLAVSKEAFF.

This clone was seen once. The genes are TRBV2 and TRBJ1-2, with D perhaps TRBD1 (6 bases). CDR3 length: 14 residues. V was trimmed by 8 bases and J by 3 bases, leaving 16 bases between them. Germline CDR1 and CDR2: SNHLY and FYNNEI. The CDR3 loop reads CASSLGGLHYGYTF. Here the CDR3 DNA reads TGTGCCAGCTCCTTAGGGGGATTACACTATGGCTACACCTTC.

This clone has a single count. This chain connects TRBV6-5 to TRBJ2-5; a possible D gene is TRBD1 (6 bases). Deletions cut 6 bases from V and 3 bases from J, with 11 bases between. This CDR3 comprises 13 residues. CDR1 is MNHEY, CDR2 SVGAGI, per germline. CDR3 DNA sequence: TGTGCCAGCAGCAGGGGAAAAGAAGAGACCCAGTACTTC. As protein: CASSRGKEETQYF.

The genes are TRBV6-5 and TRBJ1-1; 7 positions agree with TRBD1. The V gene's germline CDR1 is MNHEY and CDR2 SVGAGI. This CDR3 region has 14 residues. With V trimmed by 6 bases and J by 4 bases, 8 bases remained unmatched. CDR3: CASSQIQGGTEAFF. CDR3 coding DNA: TGTGCCAGCAGCCAAATTCAGGGGGGCACTGAAGCTTTCTTT.

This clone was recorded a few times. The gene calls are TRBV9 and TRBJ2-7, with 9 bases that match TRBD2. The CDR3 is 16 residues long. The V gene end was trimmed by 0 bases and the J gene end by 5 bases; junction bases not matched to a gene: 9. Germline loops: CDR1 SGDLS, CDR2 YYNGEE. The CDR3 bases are TGTGCCAGCAGCGTAGGGTCCCTAGCGGGATTCAACGAGCAGTACTTC. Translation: CASSVGSLAGFNEQYF.

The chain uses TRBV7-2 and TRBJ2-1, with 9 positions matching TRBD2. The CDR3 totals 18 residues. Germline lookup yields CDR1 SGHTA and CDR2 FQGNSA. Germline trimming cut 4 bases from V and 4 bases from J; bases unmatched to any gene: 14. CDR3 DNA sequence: TGTGCCAGCAGCTCTAGGCTCCTCATCGCGGGAGGGTACAATGAGCAGTTCTTC. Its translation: CASSSRLLIAGGYNEQFF. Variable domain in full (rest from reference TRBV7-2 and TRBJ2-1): GAGVSQSPSNKVTEKGKDVELRCDPISGHTALYWYRQSLGQGLEFLIYFQGNSAPDKSGLPSDRFSAERTGGSVSTLTIQRTQQEDSAVYLCASSSRLLIAGGYNEQFFGPGTRLTVL.

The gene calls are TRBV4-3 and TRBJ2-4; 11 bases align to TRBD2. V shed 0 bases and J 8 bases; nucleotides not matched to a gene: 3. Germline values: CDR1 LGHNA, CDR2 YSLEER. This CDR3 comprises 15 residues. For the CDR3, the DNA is TGCGCCAGCAGCCAAGAGACTAGCGGGATATACATTCAGTACTTC. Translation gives CASSQETSGIYIQYF.

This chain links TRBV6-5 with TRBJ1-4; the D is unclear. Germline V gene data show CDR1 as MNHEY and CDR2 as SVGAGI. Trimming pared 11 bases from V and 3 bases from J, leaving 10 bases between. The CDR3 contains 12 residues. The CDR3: CAARKPNEKLFF. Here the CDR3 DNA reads TGTGCCGCCCGGAAGCCTAATGAAAAACTGTTTTTT.

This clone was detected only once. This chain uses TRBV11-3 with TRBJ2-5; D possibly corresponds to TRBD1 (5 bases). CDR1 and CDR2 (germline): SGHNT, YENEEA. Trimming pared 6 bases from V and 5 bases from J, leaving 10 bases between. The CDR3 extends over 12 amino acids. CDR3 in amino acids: CASSDSGETQYF. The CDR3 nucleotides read TGTGCCAGCAGTGACAGTGGGGAGACCCAGTACTTC. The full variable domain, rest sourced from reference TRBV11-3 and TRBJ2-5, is EAGVVQSPRYKIIEKKQPVAFWCNPISGHNTLYWYLQNLGQGPELLIRYENEEAVDDSQLPKDRFSAERLKGVDSTLKIQPAELGDSAVYLCASSDSGETQYFGPGTRLLVL.

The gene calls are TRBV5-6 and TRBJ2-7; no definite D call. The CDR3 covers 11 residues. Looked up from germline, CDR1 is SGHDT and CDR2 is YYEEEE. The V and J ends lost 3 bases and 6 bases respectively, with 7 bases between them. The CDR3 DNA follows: TGTGCCAGCAGCTCGGAGTTCGAGCAGTACTTC. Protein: CASSSEFEQYF.

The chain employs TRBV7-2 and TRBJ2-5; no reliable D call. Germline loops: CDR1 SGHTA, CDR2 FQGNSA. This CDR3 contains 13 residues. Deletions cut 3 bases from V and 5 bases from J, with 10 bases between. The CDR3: CASSFSIRETQYF. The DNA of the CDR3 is TGTGCCAGCAGCTTCTCGATCCGGGAGACCCAGTACTTC.

The CDR3 nucleotides read TGTGCCACCGGCATTTCCTACGAGCAGTACTTC. Amino acids: CATGISYEQYF. This chain links TRBV12-3 or TRBV12-4 with TRBJ2-7; D is undetermined. This CDR3 spans 11 amino acids. With 10 bases removed from V and 1 base from J, the gap between germline ends came to 8 bases.